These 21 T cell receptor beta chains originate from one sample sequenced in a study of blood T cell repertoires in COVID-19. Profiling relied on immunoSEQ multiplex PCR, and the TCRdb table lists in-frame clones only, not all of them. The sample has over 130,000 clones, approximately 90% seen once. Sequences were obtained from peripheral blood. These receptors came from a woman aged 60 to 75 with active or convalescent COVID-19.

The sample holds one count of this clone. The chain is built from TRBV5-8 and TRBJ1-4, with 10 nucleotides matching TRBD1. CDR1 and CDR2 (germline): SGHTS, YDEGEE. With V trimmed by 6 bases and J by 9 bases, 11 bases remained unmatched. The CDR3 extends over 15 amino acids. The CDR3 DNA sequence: TGTGCCAGCAATCCAACCGGGACAGGGGAGAAAAAACTGTTTTTT. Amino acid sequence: CASNPTGTGEKKLFF.

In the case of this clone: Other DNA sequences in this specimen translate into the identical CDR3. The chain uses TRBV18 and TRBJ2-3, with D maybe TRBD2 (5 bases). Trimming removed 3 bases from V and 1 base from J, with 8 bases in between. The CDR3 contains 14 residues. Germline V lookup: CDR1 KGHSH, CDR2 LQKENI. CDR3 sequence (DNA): TGTGCCAGCTCACCCAGCGGAGGCACAGATACGCAGTATTTT. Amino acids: CASSPSGGTDTQYF.

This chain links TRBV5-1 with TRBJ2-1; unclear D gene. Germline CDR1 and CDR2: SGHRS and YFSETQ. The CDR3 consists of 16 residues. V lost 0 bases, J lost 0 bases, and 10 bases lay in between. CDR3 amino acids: CASSLGPSSSYNEQFF. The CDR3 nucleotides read TGCGCCAGCAGCTTGGGGCCGTCAAGCTCCTACAATGAGCAGTTCTTC.

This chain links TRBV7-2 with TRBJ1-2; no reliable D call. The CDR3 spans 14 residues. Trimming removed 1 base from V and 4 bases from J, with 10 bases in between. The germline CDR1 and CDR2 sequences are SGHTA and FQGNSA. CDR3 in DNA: TGTGCCAGCAGCTTAGACCCCACTATCTATGGCTACACCTTC. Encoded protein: CASSLDPTIYGYTF.

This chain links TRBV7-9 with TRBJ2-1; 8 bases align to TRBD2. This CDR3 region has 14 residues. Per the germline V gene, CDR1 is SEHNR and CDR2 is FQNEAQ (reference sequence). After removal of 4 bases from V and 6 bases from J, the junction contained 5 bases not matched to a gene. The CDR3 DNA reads TGTGCCAGCAGCTCGTTAGCGGGGCCCAATGAGCAGTTCTTC. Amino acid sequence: CASSSLAGPNEQFF.

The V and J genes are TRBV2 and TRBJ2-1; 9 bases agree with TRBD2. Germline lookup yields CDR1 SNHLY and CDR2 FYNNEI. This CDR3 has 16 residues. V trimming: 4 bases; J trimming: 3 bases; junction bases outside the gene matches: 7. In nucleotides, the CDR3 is TGTGCCAGCAGTGGGGGGGCGGGGGGGCTCTACAATGAGCAGTTCTTC. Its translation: CASSGGAGGLYNEQFF. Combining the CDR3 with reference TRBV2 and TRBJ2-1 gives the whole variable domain EPEVTQTPSHQVTQMGQEVILRCVPISNHLYFYWYRQILGQKVEFLVSFYNNEISEKSEIFDDQFSVERPDGSNFTLKIRSTKLEDSAMYFCASSGGAGGLYNEQFFGPGTRLTVL.

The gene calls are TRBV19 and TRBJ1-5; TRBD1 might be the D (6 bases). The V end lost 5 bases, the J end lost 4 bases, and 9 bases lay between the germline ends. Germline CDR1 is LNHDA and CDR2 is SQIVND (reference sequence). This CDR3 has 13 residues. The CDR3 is CASSRQVNQPQHF. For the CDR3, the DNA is TGTGCCAGTAGTCGACAGGTAAATCAGCCCCAGCATTTT.

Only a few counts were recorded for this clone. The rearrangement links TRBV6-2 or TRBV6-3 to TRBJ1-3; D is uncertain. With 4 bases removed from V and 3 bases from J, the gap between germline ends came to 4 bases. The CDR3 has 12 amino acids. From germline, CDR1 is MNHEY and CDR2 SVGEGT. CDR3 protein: CASSSYGNTIYF. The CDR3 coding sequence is TGTGCCAGCAGTTCCTATGGAAACACCATATATTTT.

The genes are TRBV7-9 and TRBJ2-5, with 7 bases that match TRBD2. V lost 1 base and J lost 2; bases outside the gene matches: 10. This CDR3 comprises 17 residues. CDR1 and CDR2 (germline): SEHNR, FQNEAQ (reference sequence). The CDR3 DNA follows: TGTGCCAGCAGCTTAGGGCACAGCGGGAACCTACAAGAGACCCAGTACTTC. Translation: CASSLGHSGNLQETQYF.

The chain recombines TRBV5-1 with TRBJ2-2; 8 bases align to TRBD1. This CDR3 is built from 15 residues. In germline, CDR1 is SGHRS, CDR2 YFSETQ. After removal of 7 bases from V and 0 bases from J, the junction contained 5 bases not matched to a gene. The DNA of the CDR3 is TGCGCCAGCCTTCTGGACAGGGCGAACACCGGGGAGCTGTTTTTT. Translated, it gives CASLLDRANTGELFF. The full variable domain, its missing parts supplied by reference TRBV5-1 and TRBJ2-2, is KAGVTQTPRYLIKTRGQQVTLSCSPISGHRSVSWYQQTPGQGLQFLFEYFSETQRNKGNFPGRFSGRQFSNSRSEMNVSTLELGDSALYLCASLLDRANTGELFFGEGSRLTVL.

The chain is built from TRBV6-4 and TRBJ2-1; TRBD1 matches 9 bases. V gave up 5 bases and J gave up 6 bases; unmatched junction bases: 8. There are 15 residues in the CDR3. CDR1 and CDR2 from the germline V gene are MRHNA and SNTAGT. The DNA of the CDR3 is TGTGCCAGCAGTCCACAGGGGGCGGTGGGCAATGAGCAGTTCTTC. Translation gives CASSPQGAVGNEQFF.

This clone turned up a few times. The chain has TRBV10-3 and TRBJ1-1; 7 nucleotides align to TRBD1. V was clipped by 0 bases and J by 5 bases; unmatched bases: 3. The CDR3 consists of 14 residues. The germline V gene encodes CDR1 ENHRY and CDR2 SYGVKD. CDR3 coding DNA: TGTGCCATCAGTGAGTCGGGACAGAGTACTGAAGCTTTCTTT. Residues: CAISESGQSTEAFF.

CDR3 DNA sequence: TGCGCCAGCAGCCAAGATGGAGGGGGCGATAGGCATACGCAGTATTTT. As protein: CASSQDGGGDRHTQYF. V and J are TRBV4-3 and TRBJ2-3; weak D call: TRBD1 (7 bases). With 0 bases removed from V and 7 bases from J, the gap between germline ends came to 17 bases. Germline loops: CDR1 LGHNA, CDR2 YSLEER. The CDR3 totals 16 residues.

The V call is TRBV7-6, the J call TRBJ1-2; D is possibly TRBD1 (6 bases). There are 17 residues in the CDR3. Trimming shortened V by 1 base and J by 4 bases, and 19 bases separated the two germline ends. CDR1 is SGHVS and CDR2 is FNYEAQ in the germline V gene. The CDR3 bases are TGTGCCAGCAGCTTAGACCCAAACAAACAGGGTAGCTATGGCTACACCTTC. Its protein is CASSLDPNKQGSYGYTF.

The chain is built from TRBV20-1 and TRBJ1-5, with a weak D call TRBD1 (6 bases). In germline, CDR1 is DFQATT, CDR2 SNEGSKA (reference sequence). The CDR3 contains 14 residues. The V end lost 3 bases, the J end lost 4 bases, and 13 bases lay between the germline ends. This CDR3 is CSASRAGENQPQHF. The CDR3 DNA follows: TGCAGTGCTAGTCGGGCAGGGGAGAATCAGCCCCAGCATTTT.

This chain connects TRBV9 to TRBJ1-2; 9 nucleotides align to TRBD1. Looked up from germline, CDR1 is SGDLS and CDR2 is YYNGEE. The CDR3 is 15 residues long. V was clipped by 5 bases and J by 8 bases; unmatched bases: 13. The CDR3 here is CASSRITGGAAGYTF. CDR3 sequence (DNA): TGTGCCAGCAGTAGAATCACAGGGGGCGCGGCCGGCTACACCTTC. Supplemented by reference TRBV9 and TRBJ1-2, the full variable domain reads DSGVTQTPKHLITATGQRVTLRCSPRSGDLSVYWYQQSLDQGLQFLIQYYNGEERAKGNILERFSAQQFPDLHSELNLSSLELGDSALYFCASSRITGGAAGYTFGSGTRLTVV.

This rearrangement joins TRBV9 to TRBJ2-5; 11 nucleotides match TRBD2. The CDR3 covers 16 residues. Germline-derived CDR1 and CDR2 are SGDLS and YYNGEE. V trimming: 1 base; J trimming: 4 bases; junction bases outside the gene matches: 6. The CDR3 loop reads CASSVLAGGMGETQYF. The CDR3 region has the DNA TGTGCCAGCAGCGTACTAGCGGGGGGTATGGGAGAGACCCAGTACTTC.

DNA for the CDR3: TGTGCCAGCTCACCCCAGGGGACAGAGAACACTGAAGCTTTCTTT. Amino acid sequence: CASSPQGTENTEAFF. The rearrangement uses TRBV18 and TRBJ1-1; 7 nucleotides match TRBD1. The CDR3 is made up of 15 amino acids. Germline V gives CDR1 KGHSH, CDR2 LQKENI. The junction had 5 bases not matched to a gene; V was cut back by 3 bases and J by 1 base.

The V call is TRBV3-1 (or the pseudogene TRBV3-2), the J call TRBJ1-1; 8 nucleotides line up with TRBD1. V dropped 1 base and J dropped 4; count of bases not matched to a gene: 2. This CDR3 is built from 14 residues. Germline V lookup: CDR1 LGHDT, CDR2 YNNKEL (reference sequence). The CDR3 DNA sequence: TGTGCCAGCAGCCAAGGACAGGGGTTCACTGAAGCTTTCTTT. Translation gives CASSQGQGFTEAFF.

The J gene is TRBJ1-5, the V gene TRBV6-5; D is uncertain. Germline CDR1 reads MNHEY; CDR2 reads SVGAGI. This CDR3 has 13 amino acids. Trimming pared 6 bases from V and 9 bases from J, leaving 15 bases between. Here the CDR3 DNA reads TGTGCCAGCAGCCGGACCGGCGGGCGGCCCCAGCATTTT. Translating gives CASSRTGGRPQHF.

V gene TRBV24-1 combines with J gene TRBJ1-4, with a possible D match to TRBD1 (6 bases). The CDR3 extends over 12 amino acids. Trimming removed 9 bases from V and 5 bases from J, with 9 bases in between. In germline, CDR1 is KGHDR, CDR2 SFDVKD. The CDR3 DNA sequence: TGTGCCACCGGGAGGGGGAATGAAAAACTGTTTTTT. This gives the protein CATGRGNEKLFF.